The clone carrying this T cell receptor beta chain has more than one count but fewer than ten. Its antigen is unknown. The source of the sample is a study of T-cell reconstitution after alpha-beta-depleted transplantation in children. Points from the study as a whole: Once a year had passed after transplant, T-cell counts and diversity came mostly from newly produced T cells. Several hundred rapidly expanded clones from non-depleted graft cells reportedly supplied alpha-beta T cells about two months post-transplant. Recipient T cells and thymic progenitors that survived gave rise to the high TCRbeta diversity observed at day 60 in some patients.

Using unique molecular identifiers, the investigators prepared the TCRbeta library. TCRdb recomputed calls from the PCR reads with MiXCR, one row per CDR3 protein. The data contain around 580,000 distinct CDR3 sequences, 20% to 25% of them singletons. CDR3 size: 14 residues. V was pared by 2 bases and J by 6 bases, with 2 bases of the junction left unmatched. Germline lookup yields CDR1 MNHEY and CDR2 SVGEGT. The specimen comprised PBMCs, mostly from graft donor cells, sampled 360 days after TCRalphabeta/CD19-depleted stem cell transplant. The sequence was obtained from a boy under two years old who had a stem cell transplant for acute myeloid leukemia, so the T cells may come from the graft donor. The chain joins TRBV6-2 or TRBV6-3 to TRBJ2-2; TRBD1 aligns across 8 bases. In DNA form, the CDR3 reads TGTGCCAGCAGTTACGGACAGGGTTCCGGGGAGCTGTTTTTT. As protein: CASSYGQGSGELFF.